These T cell receptor beta chains were read from a single sample in a study of response to subunit inactivated influenza vaccine. TCRdb reprocessed the RT-PCR reads with MiXCR, giving one entry per CDR3 protein. The top ten clones hold around 9.6% of a sample with 860,000 or so distinct CDR3 sequences, 20% to 25% of them seen once. Here the sequenced sample was PBMCs from blood, taken 4 to 6 days after vaccination. These receptors all stem from a man in his fifties or sixties who received an inactivated influenza vaccine. CDR3s include the opening cysteine and the closing phenylalanine or tryptophan. Each record gives: V gene, J gene, clone size, D gene, CDR3 protein, CDR3 DNA. D genes are given only for firm matches. Size tells how often a clone was seen (once, few, many) or the class of an expanded clone, and some rows leave it out.

>TRBV5-1|TRBJ1-2|few|NA
CASSIDSYGYTF
TGCGCCAGCAGCATCGACAGCTATGGCTACACCTTC
>TRBV6-1|TRBJ1-6|NA|TRBD1
CASSEGQGDNSPLHF
TGTGCCAGCAGTGAAGGACAGGGGGATAATTCACCCCTCCACTTT
>TRBV11-2|TRBJ1-2|NA|NA
CASSLDFGIPYGYTF
TGTGCCAGCAGCTTAGATTTCGGGATCCCCTATGGCTACACCTTC
>TRBV20-1|TRBJ2-5|many|TRBD2
CSARGGLAGGETQYF
TGCAGTGCTAGGGGGGGACTAGCGGGAGGAGAGACCCAGTACTTC
>TRBV6-2/TRBV6-3|TRBJ1-1|few|NA
CASSYAGTMNTEAFF
TGTGCCAGCAGTTACGCTGGGACAATGAACACTGAAGCTTTCTTT
>TRBV12-3/TRBV12-4|TRBJ2-3|NA|TRBD1
CASTPDRVGDTQYF
TGTGCCAGCACTCCGGACAGGGTAGGGGATACGCAGTATTTT
>TRBV6-5|TRBJ2-2|few|NA
CASSYSQGNTGELFF
TGTGCCAGCAGTTACTCACAGGGTAACACCGGGGAGCTGTTTTTT
>TRBV12-3/TRBV12-4|TRBJ2-1|many|NA
CASSSDGGEQFF
TGTGCCAGCAGTTCGGACGGAGGGGAGCAGTTCTTC
>TRBV6-2/TRBV6-3|TRBJ2-5|NA|TRBD2
CASRHSGGVQETQYF
TGTGCCAGCAGACATAGCGGGGGAGTTCAAGAGACCCAGTACTTC
>TRBV9|TRBJ2-5|few|NA
CASSVNDRRETQYF
TGTGCCAGCAGCGTTAACGACAGGAGAGAGACCCAGTACTTC
>TRBV7-2|TRBJ1-5|NA|NA
CASSFRSQPQHF
TGTGCCAGCAGCTTCCGAAGTCAGCCCCAGCATTTT
>TRBV10-3|TRBJ1-1|few|NA
CAISELTGNTEAFF
TGTGCCATCAGTGAGTTAACGGGGAACACTGAAGCTTTCTTT
>TRBV6-1|TRBJ2-5|once|TRBD1
CASIRDRDMETQYF
TGTGCCAGCATCCGGGACAGGGACATGGAGACCCAGTACTTC
>TRBV13|TRBJ2-7|few|TRBD2
CASSSRLAGNSYEQYF
TGTGCCAGCAGCTCCCGACTAGCGGGGAACTCCTACGAGCAGTACTTC
>TRBV11-2|TRBJ2-3|NA|NA
CASSVHRGSTDTQYF
TGTGCCAGCAGCGTCCACCGGGGTAGCACAGATACGCAGTATTTT
>TRBV28|TRBJ1-2|NA|NA
CASSEKGGPSYGYTF
TGTGCCAGCAGTGAAAAAGGGGGACCTTCCTATGGCTACACCTTC
>TRBV12-3/TRBV12-4|TRBJ2-5|NA|TRBD2
CASISSLAGGPGTQYF
TGTGCCAGCATCAGTTCGCTAGCGGGGGGGCCCGGGACCCAGTACTTC
>TRBV20-1|TRBJ2-1|NA|NA
CSARLGGSGNEQFF
TGCAGTGCTAGACTTGGGGGATCGGGCAATGAGCAGTTCTTC
>TRBV7-8|TRBJ1-1|many|NA
CASSFLDSEAFF
TGTGCCAGCAGTTTCCTGGACAGCGAAGCTTTCTTT
>TRBV6-5|TRBJ2-1|NA|NA
CASSYGEPYNEQFF
TGTGCCAGCAGTTACGGGGAACCCTACAATGAGCAGTTCTTC
>TRBV11-2|TRBJ2-1|few|NA
CASSALGGPSYNEQFF
TGTGCCAGCAGCGCGCTGGGGGGCCCAAGCTACAATGAGCAGTTCTTC
>TRBV7-8|TRBJ2-5|few|NA
CASSSSRGGETQYF
TGTGCCAGCAGCTCATCCAGGGGAGGAGAGACCCAGTACTTC
>TRBV7-2|TRBJ2-5|many|TRBD2
CASSLTSGGAETQYF
TGTGCCAGCAGCTTGACTAGCGGGGGGGCCGAGACCCAGTACTTC
>TRBV5-1|TRBJ2-3|NA|NA
CASSYDTNSVDTQYF
TGCGCCAGCAGCTACGATACCAACTCTGTTGATACGCAGTATTTT
>TRBV6-5|TRBJ2-2|few|TRBD2
CASSYTSGTGELFF
TGTGCCAGCAGTTACACTAGCGGCACCGGGGAGCTGTTTTTT
>TRBV4-2|TRBJ2-7|many|NA
CASSHEIAYHEQYF
TGTGCCAGCAGCCATGAGATAGCCTACCACGAGCAGTACTTC
>TRBV4-1|TRBJ2-5|NA|TRBD1
CASSLLDRGGRETQYF
TGCGCCAGCAGCCTCCTGGACAGGGGCGGGCGGGAGACCCAGTACTTC
>TRBV24-1|TRBJ2-1|many|NA
CATSEPSGLSSYNEQFF
TGTGCCACCAGTGAGCCCTCAGGGTTGAGCTCCTACAATGAGCAGTTCTTC
>TRBV12-3/TRBV12-4|TRBJ2-1|many|NA
CASSLNRPSSYNEQFF
TGTGCCAGCAGTTTAAACAGGCCGAGCTCCTACAATGAGCAGTTCTTC
>TRBV5-1|TRBJ2-3|few|TRBD1
CASRQGIGTDTQYF
TGCGCCAGTAGACAGGGAATCGGCACAGATACGCAGTATTTT
>TRBV28|TRBJ2-5|few|NA
CASSLFGQETQYF
TGTGCCAGCAGTTTATTTGGCCAAGAGACCCAGTACTTC
>TRBV20-1|TRBJ2-3|many|NA
CSAPSTSASTDTQYF
TGCAGTGCTCCTAGCACGAGTGCTAGCACAGATACGCAGTATTTT
>TRBV5-1|TRBJ1-2|many|NA
CASSPRSNYGYTF
TGCGCCAGCAGCCCCCGCAGCAACTATGGCTACACCTTC
>TRBV27|TRBJ1-5|few|TRBD1
CASSGTGIQPQHF
TGTGCCAGTTCCGGGACAGGGATTCAGCCCCAGCATTTT
>TRBV20-1|TRBJ2-7|few|NA
CSASFSVAGKSYEQYF
TGCAGTGCTAGTTTTTCTGTTGCGGGAAAGTCCTACGAGCAGTACTTC
>TRBV29-1|TRBJ2-7|few|NA
CSGLEKGGQYF
TGCAGCGGTCTGGAGAAGGGGGGGCAGTACTTC
>TRBV30|TRBJ1-5|NA|NA
CAWSDGLGQPQHF
TGTGCCTGGAGTGATGGATTGGGTCAGCCCCAGCATTTT
>TRBV12-3/TRBV12-4|TRBJ2-2|many|TRBD1
CASREGASTGELFF
TGTGCCAGCAGAGAGGGGGCGAGCACCGGGGAGCTGTTTTTT
>TRBV18|TRBJ2-2|NA|NA
CASSPGYQGELFF
TGTGCCAGCTCACCAGGGTACCAGGGCGAGCTGTTTTTT
>TRBV20-1|TRBJ1-1|NA|TRBD1
CSALPLQDRGLLNTEAFF
TGCAGTGCCCTCCCCCTACAGGACAGGGGGCTCTTGAACACTGAAGCTTTCTTT
>TRBV4-2|TRBJ1-4|NA|TRBD1
CASSQRTGGEKLFF
TGTGCCAGCAGCCAGCGGACAGGGGGGGAAAAACTGTTTTTT
>TRBV12-3/TRBV12-4|TRBJ1-2|few|NA
CASSPGRHTGYGYTF
TGTGCCAGCAGTCCCGGTCGACATACAGGCTATGGCTACACCTTC
>TRBV3-1|TRBJ2-1|many|NA
CASSFTRFYNEQFF
TGTGCCAGCAGCTTTACTAGGTTCTACAATGAGCAGTTCTTC
>TRBV6-5|TRBJ1-5|few|NA
CASSYSQTQPQHF
TGTGCCAGCAGTTACTCCCAGACCCAGCCCCAGCATTTT
>TRBV6-2/TRBV6-3|TRBJ2-1|few|NA
CASSYSFLATSYNEQFF
TGTGCCAGCAGTTACTCGTTCCTAGCGACCTCCTACAATGAGCAGTTCTTC
>TRBV5-1|TRBJ2-5|few|TRBD1
CASSWDRGDETQYF
TGCGCCAGCAGCTGGGACAGGGGGGATGAGACCCAGTACTTC
>TRBV7-9|TRBJ1-6|NA|NA
CASSPGLGHPDNSPLHF
TGTGCCAGCAGCCCCGGGCTGGGGCACCCCGATAATTCACCCCTCCACTTT
>TRBV15|TRBJ2-3|NA|TRBD1
CATSRGQGADTQYF
TGTGCCACCAGCAGAGGACAGGGGGCAGATACGCAGTATTTT
>TRBV5-1|TRBJ2-2|few|TRBD2
CASSRGLAANTGELFF
TGCGCCAGCTCCCGGGGACTAGCGGCGAACACCGGGGAGCTGTTTTTT
>TRBV7-9|TRBJ2-7|NA|TRBD2
CASSPTSPYEQYF
TGTGCCAGCAGCCCGACTAGCCCCTACGAGCAGTACTTC
>TRBV12-3/TRBV12-4|TRBJ2-3|NA|TRBD1
CASSTPPGGQYF
TGTGCCAGCAGTACCCCCCCAGGGGGGCAGTATTTT
>TRBV4-3|TRBJ1-1|many|TRBD1
CASSQGTGLMTEAFF
TGCGCCAGCAGCCAAGGGACAGGGCTGATGACTGAAGCTTTCTTT
>TRBV20-1|TRBJ1-5|once|TRBD1
CSARAEQGAIQPQHF
TGCAGTGCTAGAGCCGAACAGGGGGCGATTCAGCCCCAGCATTTT
>TRBV12-3/TRBV12-4|TRBJ1-5|few|NA
CASSFGAGYSNQPQHF
TGTGCCAGCAGTTTTGGGGCGGGCTATAGCAATCAGCCCCAGCATTTT